This TCR beta chain was documented in a study of spatial heterogeneity in lung cancer. TCRdb re-analysed the 5' RACE reads in MiXCR, keeping a single row per CDR3 protein. The table records about 10,000 distinct CDR3 sequences, roughly 23% of them present only once. The CDR3 consists of 16 residues. Trimming took 3 bases from V and 6 from J, leaving 18 bases between them. Time point defined: blood at routine non-recurrence follow-up after resection. By sample share, this clonotype is medium-sized. This chain connects TRBV12-3 or TRBV12-4 to TRBJ2-1; possible D gene TRBD1, 7 bases. The sequencing here drew on PBMCs, taken at follow-up. The sequence derives from a female donor with early-stage non-small cell lung cancer. CDR3 loop: CASSFEEGAIGNEQFF. DNA for the CDR3: TGTGCCAGCAGTTTTGAGGAGGGGGCGATCGGCAATGAGCAGTTCTTC.